This T cell receptor (beta chain) appears in the sequencing data of a study of T cell responses to AZD1222 COVID-19 vaccine. General study points: Donors, mostly white British, included more females; clonal diversity was possibly underestimated. Repertoires were obtained only post-peak T cell response. Spike-specific TCR breadth and depth were elevated following two AZD1222 doses.

CDR1 is SGHDN and CDR2 is FVKESK in the germline V gene. The CDR3 length is 11 residues. V lost 4 bases, J lost 6 bases, and 6 bases lay in between. Here immunoSEQ multiplex PCR was the method, and the copy in TCRdb shows in-frame clones only, minus some. The repertoire holds about 120,000 clones, with approximately 93% as singletons. To note about this clone: Its antigen is still unknown.

The sequencing used peripheral blood, collected on day 0 of AZD1222 vaccination. The source of this sequence is an adult in good health. The rearrangement joins TRBV14 to TRBJ1-1; D perhaps matches TRBD1 (5 bases). In DNA, the CDR3 is TGTGCCAGCAGCCGGGGGTCTGAAGCTTTCTTT. Residues: CASSRGSEAFF. Drawing the rest from reference TRBV14 and TRBJ1-1, the complete variable domain is EAGVTQFPSHSVIEKGQTVTLRCDPISGHDNLYWYRRVMGKEIKFLLHFVKESKQDESGMPNNRFLAERTGGTYSTLKVQPAELEDSGVYFCASSRGSEAFFGQGTRLTVV.